Listed below are T cell receptor beta chains from one sample, sequenced in a study of T cell changes during pregnancy in multiple sclerosis. Method: immunoSEQ multiplex PCR; TCRdb's copy keeps in-frame clones and lacks some. The sample lists about 98,000 clones; around 92% were seen once. The sequencing here drew on peripheral blood, taken after pregnancy. These receptors all come from a female donor in good health, enrolled as a control in a pregnancy study. Each CDR3 is given with its conserved first and last residue. The D gene is left open where the match is weak. Not all rows give a size; the values are once, few, many and, for expanded clones, a class.

clone size,V gene,D gene,J gene,CDR3 DNA,CDR3 protein
few,TRBV9,.,TRBJ1-1,TGTGCCAGCAGCACAACGTCTGCGAACACTGAAGCTTTCTTT,CASSTTSANTEAFF
once,TRBV2,.,TRBJ1-2,TGTGCCAGCAGTGAAGGACAGTTACATGGCTACACCTTC,CASSEGQLHGYTF
.,TRBV19,TRBD1,TRBJ1-2,TGTGCCAGTAGTACCGGGACAGGGGCCGGGGTCTATGGCTACACCTTC,CASSTGTGAGVYGYTF
.,TRBV9,.,TRBJ2-1,TGTGCCAGCAGCGTACAGGGACTCCCCAATGAGCAGTTCTTC,CASSVQGLPNEQFF
.,TRBV28,TRBD1,TRBJ2-1,TGTGCCAGCGTAGGACAGGGGAACAATGAGCAGTTCTTC,CASVGQGNNEQFF
.,TRBV12-2,.,TRBJ2-5,TGTGCAAGTCGCTTAGTAGCGGGGGGGCCGGGGGAGACCCAGTACTTC,CASRLVAGGPGETQYF
.,TRBV18,.,TRBJ2-3,TGTGCCAGCTCACCCTCTAGCACAGATACGCAGTATTTT,CASSPSSTDTQYF
.,TRBV7-7,TRBD1,TRBJ2-2,TGTGCTAGCAGCGCTGGACAGGCCACCGGGGAGCTGTTTTTT,CASSAGQATGELFF
.,TRBV27,TRBD2,TRBJ2-1,TGTGCCAGCAGTTTTATCCCACTAGCGGGAGGGAATGAGCAGTTCTTC,CASSFIPLAGGNEQFF
.,TRBV7-6,TRBD1,TRBJ2-1,TGTGCCAGCAGCCTGGGACAGAGCCCTTACAATGAGCAGTTCTTC,CASSLGQSPYNEQFF
.,TRBV5-4,.,TRBJ2-7,TGTGCCAGCAGCTTGGAGTTGACTAGCTCCTACGAGCAGTACTTC,CASSLELTSSYEQYF
.,TRBV5-1,.,TRBJ1-3,TGCGCCAGCAGGGCACAGGACTCTGGAAACACCATATATTTT,CASRAQDSGNTIYF
.,TRBV5-1,.,TRBJ2-5,TGCGCCAGCGCGGTGGGAACAGGGCGGGAGACCCAGTACTTC,CASAVGTGRETQYF
.,TRBV5-1,.,TRBJ2-3,TGCGCCAGCAGTGACAACACAGATACGCAGTATTTT,CASSDNTDTQYF
.,TRBV11-1,TRBD1,TRBJ2-7,TGTGCCAGCAGTCGACAGGGGCCCCTTGGGGAGCAGTACTTC,CASSRQGPLGEQYF
.,TRBV7-2,.,TRBJ2-1,TGTGCCAGCAGCCGCTTAGAGAGTTCAGGGTTTGGCTACAATGAGCAGTTCTTC,CASSRLESSGFGYNEQFF
.,TRBV11-2,TRBD2,TRBJ2-1,TGTGCCAGCAGCTTAGTTCCAGCGGGAGTATACAATGAGCAGTTCTTC,CASSLVPAGVYNEQFF
.,TRBV2,TRBD2,TRBJ2-5,TGTGCCAGCAGTGAACAGCGGGGGACACCCCAAGAGACCCAGTACTTC,CASSEQRGTPQETQYF
once,TRBV15,.,TRBJ1-2,TGTGCCACCAGCAGAGAAGGGGAGGAGGACTATGGCTACACCTTC,CATSREGEEDYGYTF
.,TRBV27,.,TRBJ2-6,TGTGCCAGCACCGTCTCCTCTGGGGCCAACGTCCTGACTTTC,CASTVSSGANVLTF
.,TRBV6-5,.,TRBJ1-1,TGTGCCAGCAGTTACTCCGGGGGAGGGGGTAATGAAGCTTTCTTT,CASSYSGGGGNEAFF
.,TRBV18,.,TRBJ1-1,TGTGCCAGCTCACTGGGCCCCGAAGCTTTCTTT,CASSLGPEAFF
.,TRBV5-1,.,TRBJ1-2,TGCGCCAGCAGCTTGACTATCACTTATGGCTACACCTTC,CASSLTITYGYTF
once,TRBV11-2,.,TRBJ2-7,TGTGCCAGCAGCTTTCTTCCCCGTGGCCGTACCTACGAGCAGTACTTC,CASSFLPRGRTYEQYF
.,TRBV15,.,TRBJ2-1,TGTGCCACCAGCAGCCTCGACAGTCCCTTCTACAATGAGCAGTTCTTC,CATSSLDSPFYNEQFF
.,TRBV2,TRBD1,TRBJ1-3,TGTGCCTCCCTTCCGACAGGGGCTGGAAACACCATATATTTT,CASLPTGAGNTIYF
.,TRBV4-2,.,TRBJ1-3,TGTGCCAGCAGCCAAGAGGCCTGGCAGGGCTCTGGAAACACCATATATTTT,CASSQEAWQGSGNTIYF
.,TRBV30,.,TRBJ1-6,TGTGCCTCGGGGGTAGAGGGCAGTGTTTCACCCCTCCACTTT,CASGVEGSVSPLHF